A single sample is the source of the 22 T cell receptor beta chains below, sequenced in a study of blood T cell repertoires in COVID-19. Sequencing was performed with immunoSEQ multiplex PCR; in TCRdb, only in-frame clones are kept and a portion is missing. The sample holds about 190,000 clones, more than 70% seen once. The sample comprised peripheral blood. The receptors derive from a woman older than 75 with active or convalescent COVID-19.

The chain has TRBV7-2 and TRBJ1-5; 7 bases line up with TRBD1. V was pared by 1 base and J by 7 bases, with 7 bases of the junction left unmatched. Germline V lookup: CDR1 SGHTA, CDR2 FQGNSA. This CDR3 is 15 amino acids long. CDR3 nucleotide sequence: TGTGCCAGCAGCTTAGATTCCGGGACAGTACAGCCCCAGCATTTT. Residues: CASSLDSGTVQPQHF.

The V and J genes are TRBV13 and TRBJ2-7; 7 bases agree with TRBD1. This CDR3 region has 15 residues. Trimming cost V 3 bases and J 3 bases; bases outside gene matches: 8. The V gene's germline CDR1 is PRHDT and CDR2 FYEKMQ (reference sequence). The CDR3 region is CASSFNEGTVYEQYF. The CDR3, as DNA: TGTGCCAGCAGCTTTAACGAAGGGACAGTCTACGAGCAGTACTTC.

This clone has only one observation. The chain links TRBV18 to TRBJ1-2; TRBD1 agrees at 9 bases. Germline values: CDR1 KGHSH, CDR2 LQKENI. After removal of 0 bases from V and 3 bases from J, the junction contained 5 bases not matched to a gene. This CDR3 has 16 residues. The CDR3 region has the DNA TGTGCCAGCTCACCACCAAGGGACAGGGTCGACTATGGCTACACCTTC. Translation: CASSPPRDRVDYGYTF.

This clone was observed a single time. V gene TRBV19 combines with J gene TRBJ1-2; D not certain. The CDR3 length is 13 residues. Germline-derived CDR1 and CDR2 are LNHDA and SQIVND (reference sequence). Trimming took 3 bases from V and 7 from J, leaving 12 bases between them. The CDR3 DNA reads as TGTGCCAGTAGTATCCATTCAGGCTCTGGCTACACCTTC. This gives the protein CASSIHSGSGYTF.

The chain recombines TRBV5-5 with TRBJ2-7; D may be TRBD2 (5 bases). Germline V gene lookup returns CDR1 SGHKS and CDR2 YYEKEE (reference sequence). The CDR3 totals 14 residues. V was shortened by 1 base and J by 5 bases, with 13 bases between the two germline ends. CDR3 DNA sequence: TGTGCCAGCAGCTTGTTAAGGTCCGGGAACGAGCAGTACTTC. This codes for CASSLLRSGNEQYF.

The genes are TRBV2 and TRBJ2-2; 7 nucleotides line up with TRBD1. The CDR3 contains 14 residues. With V trimmed by 4 bases and J by 4 bases, 3 bases remained unmatched. Per the germline V gene, CDR1 is SNHLY and CDR2 is FYNNEI. The CDR3 sequence: CASSGQGGTGELFF. CDR3 DNA sequence: TGTGCCAGCAGTGGACAGGGCGGCACCGGGGAGCTGTTTTTT.

CDR3 DNA: TGTGCCATCAGTGGGTCAGCGTTGAACACTGAAGCTTTCTTT. Amino acid sequence: CAISGSALNTEAFF. V is TRBV10-3 and J is TRBJ1-1, with no clear D. Germline CDR1 reads ENHRY; CDR2 reads SYGVKD. Trimming left V 4 bases short and J 0 bases short, with 9 bases between. The CDR3 is 14 residues long.

The J gene is TRBJ1-5, the V gene TRBV10-3, with 7 nucleotides matching TRBD1. This CDR3 region has 13 residues. CDR1 is ENHRY, CDR2 SYGVKD, per germline. V lost 6 bases and J lost 4; bases outside the gene matches: 3. The CDR3 DNA is TGTGCCATCAGCCGGGACAGTAATCAGCCCCAGCATTTT. Encoded protein: CAISRDSNQPQHF.

The rearrangement uses TRBV4-1 and TRBJ2-6, with TRBD1 identical over 10 bases. The germline gives CDR1 MGHRA, CDR2 YSYEKL. CDR3 length: 19 amino acids. J was trimmed by 2 bases and V by 4 bases; bases with no gene match: 11. The CDR3 loop is CASSRTPGQGSPGANVLTF. CDR3 in DNA: TGCGCCAGCAGCCGTACTCCGGGACAGGGGAGTCCTGGGGCCAACGTCCTGACTTTC.

There are a few counts of this clone. The rearrangement uses TRBV21-1 and TRBJ2-7; TRBD1, the table's D call, lacks a check against the DNA. TRBV21-1 is a recognized pseudogene. CDR3 length: 15 residues. CDR3: CASSTPRGSVHEQYF. The DNA for the CDR3 is TGTGCCAGCAGCACACCCAGGGGTAGCGTGCACGAGCAGTACTTC.

The rearrangement uses TRBV11-2 and TRBJ2-7, with 8 bases lining up with TRBD2. J was trimmed by 3 bases and V by 2 bases; bases with no gene match: 12. Germline V gene lookup returns CDR1 SGHAT and CDR2 FQNNGV. CDR3 size: 17 residues. The CDR3 loop reads CASSLNTWRGEYYEQYF. CDR3 sequence (DNA): TGTGCCAGCAGCTTAAATACTTGGCGGGGGGAGTACTACGAGCAGTACTTC.

The gene calls are TRBV5-8 and TRBJ2-7; 8 positions match TRBD2. The germline V gene encodes CDR1 SGHTS and CDR2 YDEGEE. Trimming removed 6 bases from V and 3 bases from J; junction bases left unmatched: 5. The CDR3 covers 13 residues. This chain's CDR3 is CASNSGGYYEQYF. The CDR3 DNA sequence: TGTGCCAGCAACAGCGGGGGTTACTACGAGCAGTACTTC.

The genes are TRBV7-9 and TRBJ2-2; no firm D call. The CDR3 runs 13 residues. Germline V gives CDR1 SEHNR, CDR2 FQNEAQ (reference sequence). V lost 5 bases, J lost 6 bases, and 10 bases lay in between. The CDR3 coding sequence is TGTGCCAGCAGCCAGAGGAATTCCGGGGAGCTGTTTTTT. It translates to CASSQRNSGELFF.

This chain joins TRBV4-1 and TRBJ1-5, with 7 bases matching TRBD1. There are 18 residues in the CDR3. CDR1 is MGHRA, CDR2 YSYEKL, per germline. The junction had 8 bases not matched to a gene; V was cut back by 0 bases and J by 0 bases. CDR3 region: CASSQDPQGQYSNQPQHF. The CDR3 DNA reads TGCGCCAGCAGCCAAGACCCACAGGGGCAGTATAGCAATCAGCCCCAGCATTTT.

This rearrangement joins TRBV4-1 to TRBJ2-7, with TRBD1 matching over 7 bases. Trimming at V came to 3 bases and at J to 2 bases, leaving 7 bases not matched to a gene. CDR3 length equals 15 residues. Germline CDR1 is MGHRA and CDR2 is YSYEKL. CDR3 DNA: TGCGCCAGCAGCCAGTGGACAGGCGCCACCTACGAGCAGTACTTC. Translation gives CASSQWTGATYEQYF.

The chain links TRBV28 to TRBJ1-1, with TRBD1 matching 8 bases. V gave up 4 bases and J gave up 4 bases; unmatched junction bases: 8. CDR1 and CDR2 (germline): MDHEN, SYDVKM. The CDR3 contains 15 residues. CDR3 DNA sequence: TGTGCCAGCAGTTCAGACAGGGGCGGGACCACTGAAGCTTTCTTT. The encoded protein is CASSSDRGGTTEAFF.

The chain is built from TRBV27 and TRBJ1-6, with no clear D. CDR1 MNHEY and CDR2 SMNVEV come from the germline V gene (reference sequence). Between the trimmed V and J ends, which lost 1 base and 7 bases, there was a span of 5 bases. This CDR3 spans 13 amino acids. This CDR3 reads CASSLYGNSPLHF. CDR3 coding DNA: TGTGCCAGCAGTTTATACGGGAATTCACCCCTCCACTTT.

V usage is TRBV28 and J usage is TRBJ1-5; D possibly corresponds to TRBD1 (5 bases). Trimming took 4 bases from V and 2 from J, leaving 15 bases between them. The CDR3 length is 16 residues. From germline, CDR1 is MDHEN and CDR2 SYDVKM. For the CDR3, the DNA is TGTGCCAGCAGTTCCCTCCTTCGGGGGGGCAATCAGCCCCAGCATTTT. Amino acid sequence: CASSSLLRGGNQPQHF.

This rearrangement joins TRBV27 to TRBJ2-3, with TRBD1 matching over 7 bases. This CDR3 is 15 amino acids long. Looked up from germline, CDR1 is MNHEY and CDR2 is SMNVEV (reference sequence). J was trimmed by 0 bases and V by 4 bases; bases with no gene match: 4. The CDR3 reads CASSSGQTSTDTQYF. Here the CDR3 DNA reads TGTGCCAGCAGTTCGGGACAGACTAGCACAGATACGCAGTATTTT.

CDR3 loop: CASSLPWTGSDQPQHF. CDR3 DNA sequence: TGTGCCAGCAGTTTACCCTGGACAGGGTCGGATCAGCCCCAGCATTTT. The chain couples TRBV28 to TRBJ1-5; 8 bases align to TRBD1. V gave up 2 bases and J gave up 5 bases; unmatched junction bases: 8. Germline loops: CDR1 MDHEN, CDR2 SYDVKM. The CDR3 runs 16 residues.

The table lists this clone with a count of one. The J gene is TRBJ2-7, the V gene TRBV14; TRBD2 agrees at 8 bases. CDR3 length: 14 residues. Germline values: CDR1 SGHDN, CDR2 FVKESK. The ends lost 8 bases at V and 4 bases at J; junction bases unmatched: 10. The CDR3 region has the DNA TGTGCCAGCCGTCGGAGCGGGGGACTATACGAGCAGTACTTC. Amino acids: CASRRSGGLYEQYF.

The V gene is TRBV21-1, the J gene TRBJ2-1; whether TRBD1, the table's D call, matches the DNA was not checked. TRBV21-1 is annotated as a pseudogene. The CDR3 runs to 17 residues. This CDR3 reads CASSKGPGQGCYNEQFF. The CDR3 DNA is TGTGCCAGCAGCAAAGGCCCGGGACAGGGGTGTTACAATGAGCAGTTCTTC.